This TCR beta chain was sequenced for a study of T cell responses to AZD1222 COVID-19 vaccine. Across the study: The study pooled second doses at about 4 or about 12 weeks. General study results and limits: No repertoire was sampled before or during the peak T cell response, only after it. White British people made up most donors, females outnumbered males, and clonal diversity was possibly underestimated. Targets within unmutated variant regions were reportedly found for nearly half of spike-specific TCRs.

Assay: immunoSEQ multiplex PCR; the TCRdb copy retains only in-frame clones and omits some. This table holds over 95,000 clones, 91% found once. Trimming took 6 bases from V and 9 from J, leaving 17 bases between them. This CDR3 region has 14 residues. The V gene's germline CDR1 is LNHDA and CDR2 SQIVND (reference sequence). This clone appeared a single time. The antigen remains unidentified. V and J are TRBV19 and TRBJ2-2; D ambiguous. The clonotype originates from an adult in good health. This specimen consisted of peripheral blood, obtained on day 0 of AZD1222 vaccination. As DNA, the CDR3 is TGTGCCAGTAGCGGACGTCGCGCCGGCAGGGAGCTGTTTTTT. Its translation: CASSGRRAGRELFF.